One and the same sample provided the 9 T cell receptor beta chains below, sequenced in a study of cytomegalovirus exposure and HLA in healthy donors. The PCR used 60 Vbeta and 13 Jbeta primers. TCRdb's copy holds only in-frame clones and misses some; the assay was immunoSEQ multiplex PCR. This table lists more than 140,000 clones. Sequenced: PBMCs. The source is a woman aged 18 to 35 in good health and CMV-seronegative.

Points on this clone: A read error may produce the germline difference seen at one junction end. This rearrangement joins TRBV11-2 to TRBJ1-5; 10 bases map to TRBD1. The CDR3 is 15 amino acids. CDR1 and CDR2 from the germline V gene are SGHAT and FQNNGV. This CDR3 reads CASGLGTGVNQPQHF. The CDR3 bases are TGTGCCAGCGGCTTGGGGACAGGGGTCAATCAGCCCCAGCATTTT.

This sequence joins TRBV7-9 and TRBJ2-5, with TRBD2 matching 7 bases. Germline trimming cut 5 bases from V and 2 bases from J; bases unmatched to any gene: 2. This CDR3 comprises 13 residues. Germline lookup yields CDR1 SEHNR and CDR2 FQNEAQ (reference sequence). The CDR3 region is CASSGGGQETQYF. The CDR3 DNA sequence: TGTGCCAGCAGCGGGGGAGGGCAAGAGACCCAGTACTTC.

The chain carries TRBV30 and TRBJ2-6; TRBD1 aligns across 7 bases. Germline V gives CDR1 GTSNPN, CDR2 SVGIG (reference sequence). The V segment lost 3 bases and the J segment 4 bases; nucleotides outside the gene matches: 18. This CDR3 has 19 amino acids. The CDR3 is CAWSAGRTGPFRGANVLTF. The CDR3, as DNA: TGTGCCTGGAGCGCTGGCAGGACAGGCCCCTTCAGGGGGGCCAACGTCCTGACTTTC.

CDR3 bases: TGTGCCAGCAGCTTCCCCCGACAGGGGGGTCCCTACGAGCAGTACTTC. As protein: CASSFPRQGGPYEQYF. V and J are TRBV7-9 and TRBJ2-7, with TRBD1 matching over 9 bases. Germline loops: CDR1 SEHNR, CDR2 FQNEAQ (reference sequence). This CDR3 has 16 residues. V dropped 3 bases and J dropped 2; count of bases not matched to a gene: 8.

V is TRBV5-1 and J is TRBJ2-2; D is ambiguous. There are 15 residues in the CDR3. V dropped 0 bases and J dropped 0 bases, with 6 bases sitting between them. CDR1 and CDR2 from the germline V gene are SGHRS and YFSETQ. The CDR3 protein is CASSLAQTNTGELFF. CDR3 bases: TGCGCCAGCAGCTTGGCACAGACGAACACCGGGGAGCTGTTTTTT.

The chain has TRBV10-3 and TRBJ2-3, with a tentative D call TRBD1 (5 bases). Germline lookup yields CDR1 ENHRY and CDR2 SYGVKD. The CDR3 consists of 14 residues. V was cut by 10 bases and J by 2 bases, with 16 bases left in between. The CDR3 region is CATQTVLLTDTQYF. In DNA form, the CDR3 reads TGTGCCACCCAGACAGTTTTACTCACAGATACGCAGTATTTT.

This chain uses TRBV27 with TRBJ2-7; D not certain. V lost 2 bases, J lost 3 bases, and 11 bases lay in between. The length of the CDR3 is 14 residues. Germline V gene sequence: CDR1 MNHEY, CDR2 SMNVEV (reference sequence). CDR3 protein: CASSLGDTRYEQYF. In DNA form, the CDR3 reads TGTGCCAGCAGTTTAGGTGACACACGCTACGAGCAGTACTTC.

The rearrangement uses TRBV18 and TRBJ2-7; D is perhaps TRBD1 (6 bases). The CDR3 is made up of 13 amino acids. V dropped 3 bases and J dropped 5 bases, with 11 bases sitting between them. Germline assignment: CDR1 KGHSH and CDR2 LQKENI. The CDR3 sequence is CASSPVTGHEQYV. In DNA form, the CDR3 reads TGTGCCAGCTCACCCGTAACAGGGCACGAGCAGTACGTC.

The CDR3 bases are TGTGCCAGCAGTGAACCGCGCAGGCCAGAGACCCAGTACTTC. This codes for CASSEPRRPETQYF. The chain combines TRBV6-1 with TRBJ2-5; D unclear. Germline lookup yields CDR1 MNHNS and CDR2 SASEGT. V gave up 2 bases and J gave up 4 bases, with 11 bases separating them. The CDR3 contains 14 residues.